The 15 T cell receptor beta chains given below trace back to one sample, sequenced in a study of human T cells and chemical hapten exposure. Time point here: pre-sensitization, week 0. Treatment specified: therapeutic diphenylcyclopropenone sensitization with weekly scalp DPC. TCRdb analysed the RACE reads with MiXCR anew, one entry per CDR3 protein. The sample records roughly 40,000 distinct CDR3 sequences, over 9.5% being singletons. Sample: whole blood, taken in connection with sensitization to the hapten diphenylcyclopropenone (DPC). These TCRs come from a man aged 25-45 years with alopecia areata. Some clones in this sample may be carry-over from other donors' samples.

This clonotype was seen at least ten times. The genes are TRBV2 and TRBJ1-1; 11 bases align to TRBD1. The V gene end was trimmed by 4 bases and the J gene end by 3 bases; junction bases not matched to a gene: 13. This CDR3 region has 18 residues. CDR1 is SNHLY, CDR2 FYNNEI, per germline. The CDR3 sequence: CASSGYGTGGFLDTEAFF. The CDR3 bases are TGTGCCAGCAGTGGATACGGGACAGGGGGATTCCTGGACACTGAAGCTTTCTTT. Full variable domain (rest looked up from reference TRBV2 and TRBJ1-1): EPEVTQTPSHQVTQMGQEVILRCVPISNHLYFYWYRQILGQKVEFLVSFYNNEISEKSEIFDDQFSVERPDGSNFTLKIRSTKLEDSAMYFCASSGYGTGGFLDTEAFFGQGTRLTVV.

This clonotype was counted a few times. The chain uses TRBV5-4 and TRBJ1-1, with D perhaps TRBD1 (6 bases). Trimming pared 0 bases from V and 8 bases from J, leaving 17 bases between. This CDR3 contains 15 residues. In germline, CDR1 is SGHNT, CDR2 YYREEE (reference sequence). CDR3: CASSLDPGETSEAFF. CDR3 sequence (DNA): TGTGCCAGCAGCTTGGATCCAGGGGAGACTTCAGAAGCTTTCTTT. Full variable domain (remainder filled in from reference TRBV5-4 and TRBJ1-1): ETGVTQSPTHLIKTRGQQVTLRCSSQSGHNTVSWYQQALGQGPQFIFQYYREEENGRGNFPPRFSGLQFPNYSSELNVNALELDDSALYLCASSLDPGETSEAFFGQGTRLTVV.

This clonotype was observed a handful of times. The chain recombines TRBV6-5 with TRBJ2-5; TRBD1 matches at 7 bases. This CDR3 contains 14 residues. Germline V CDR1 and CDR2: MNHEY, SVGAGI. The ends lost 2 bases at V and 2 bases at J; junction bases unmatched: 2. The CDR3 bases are TGTGCCAGCAGTTACAGGGGGCGACAAGAGACCCAGTACTTC. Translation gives CASSYRGRQETQYF.

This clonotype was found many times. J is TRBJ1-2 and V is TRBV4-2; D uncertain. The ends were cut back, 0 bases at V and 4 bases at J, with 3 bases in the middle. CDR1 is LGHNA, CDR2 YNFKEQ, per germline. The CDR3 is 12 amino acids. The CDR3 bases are TGTGCCAGCAGCCAAGATATCTATGGCTACACCTTC. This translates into CASSQDIYGYTF.

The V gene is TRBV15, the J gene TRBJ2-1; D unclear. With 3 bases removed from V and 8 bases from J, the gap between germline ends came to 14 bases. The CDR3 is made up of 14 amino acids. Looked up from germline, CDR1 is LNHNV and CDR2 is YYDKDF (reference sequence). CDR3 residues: CATSSRTRSDEQFF. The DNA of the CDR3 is TGTGCCACCAGCAGTAGGACCAGGTCGGATGAGCAGTTCTTC.

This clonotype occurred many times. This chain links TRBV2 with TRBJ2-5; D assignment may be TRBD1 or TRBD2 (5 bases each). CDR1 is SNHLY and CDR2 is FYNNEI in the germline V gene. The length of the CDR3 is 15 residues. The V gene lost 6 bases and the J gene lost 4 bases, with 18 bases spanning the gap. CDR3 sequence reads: CASRRYEGRGETQYF. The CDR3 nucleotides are TGTGCCAGCAGGAGGTACGAGGGGCGCGGAGAGACCCAGTACTTC.

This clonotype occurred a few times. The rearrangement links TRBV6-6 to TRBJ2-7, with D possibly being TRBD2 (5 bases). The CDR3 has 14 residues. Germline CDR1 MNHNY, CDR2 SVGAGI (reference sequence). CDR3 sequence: CASSPSYRSENGDV. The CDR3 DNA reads TGTGCCAGCAGTCCCTCCTACCGATCGGAAAACGGGGACGTC.

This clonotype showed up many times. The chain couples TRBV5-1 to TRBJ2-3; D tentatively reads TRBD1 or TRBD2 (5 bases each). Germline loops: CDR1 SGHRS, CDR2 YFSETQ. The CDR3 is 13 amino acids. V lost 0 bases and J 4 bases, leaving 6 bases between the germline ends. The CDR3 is CASSLVGADTQYF. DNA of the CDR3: TGCGCCAGCAGCTTGGTGGGGGCAGATACGCAGTATTTT.

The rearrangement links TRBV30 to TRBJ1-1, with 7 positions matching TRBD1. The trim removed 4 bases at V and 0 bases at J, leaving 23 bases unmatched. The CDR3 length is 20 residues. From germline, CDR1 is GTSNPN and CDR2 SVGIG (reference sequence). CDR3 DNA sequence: TGTGCCTGGATTCAGGGGGTTTCAGTAGTCCCCGATGAGATGAACACTGAAGCTTTCTTT. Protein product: CAWIQGVSVVPDEMNTEAFF.

DNA of the CDR3: TGCGCCAGCAGCACGGGACTAGCGGGGGACCAAGAGACCCAGTACTTC. Translated, it gives CASSTGLAGDQETQYF. The chain couples TRBV5-1 to TRBJ2-5, with TRBD2 matching 14 bases. CDR3 size: 16 residues. J gave up 0 bases and V 4 bases, and 2 bases lay outside the gene matches. Germline CDR1 is SGHRS and CDR2 is YFSETQ.

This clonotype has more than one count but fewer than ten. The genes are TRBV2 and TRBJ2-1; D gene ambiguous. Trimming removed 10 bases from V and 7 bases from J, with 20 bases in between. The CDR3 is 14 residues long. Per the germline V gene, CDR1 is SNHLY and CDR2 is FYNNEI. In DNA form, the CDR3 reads TGTGCCATCCCCCCCGGCGGCGTAGGGAATGAGCAGTTCTTC. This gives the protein CAIPPGGVGNEQFF. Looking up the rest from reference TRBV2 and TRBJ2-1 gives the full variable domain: EPEVTQTPSHQVTQMGQEVILRCVPISNHLYFYWYRQILGQKVEFLVSFYNNEISEKSEIFDDQFSVERPDGSNFTLKIRSTKLEDSAMYFCAIPPGGVGNEQFFGPGTRLTVL.

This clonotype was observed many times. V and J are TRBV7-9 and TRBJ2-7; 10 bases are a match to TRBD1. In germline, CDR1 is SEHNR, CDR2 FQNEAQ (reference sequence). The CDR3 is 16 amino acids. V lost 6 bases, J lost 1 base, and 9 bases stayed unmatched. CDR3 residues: CASRLSSGQGSYEQYF. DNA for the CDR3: TGTGCCAGCAGACTTTCGTCGGGACAGGGGTCCTACGAGCAGTACTTC.

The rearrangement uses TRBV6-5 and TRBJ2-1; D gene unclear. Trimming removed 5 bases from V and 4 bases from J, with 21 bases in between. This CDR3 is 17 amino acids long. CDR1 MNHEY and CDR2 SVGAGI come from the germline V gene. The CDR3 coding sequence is TGTGCCAGCAGTCCCCTGTTTAAGGGCACCGCGTACAATGAGCAGTTCTTC. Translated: CASSPLFKGTAYNEQFF.

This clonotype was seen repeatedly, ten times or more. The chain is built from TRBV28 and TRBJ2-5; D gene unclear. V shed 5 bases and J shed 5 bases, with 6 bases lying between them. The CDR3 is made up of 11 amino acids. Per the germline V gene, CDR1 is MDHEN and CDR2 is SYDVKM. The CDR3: CASSLSETQYF. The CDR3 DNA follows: TGTGCCAGCAGTCTAAGCGAGACCCAGTACTTC.

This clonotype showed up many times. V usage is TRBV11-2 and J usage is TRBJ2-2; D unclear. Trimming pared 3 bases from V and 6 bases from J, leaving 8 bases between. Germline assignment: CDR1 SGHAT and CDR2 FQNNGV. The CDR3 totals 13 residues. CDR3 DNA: TGTGCCAGCAGCTTTTTGGTCGCCGGGGAGCTGTTTTTT. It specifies CASSFLVAGELFF.